This TCR beta chain was documented in a study of a mutant IDH1 vaccine in newly diagnosed glioma. Study-wide background: Either 4-6 weeks after radiotherapy alone or alongside temozolomide, vaccination was begun. Treated patients had a mean age of approximately 40 years and a sex split that was roughly 62% male and roughly 38% female.

On this clone: Antigen unknown.

CDR1 is SGHTA and CDR2 is FQGNSA in the germline V gene. Trimming removed 8 bases at V and 2 bases at J, with 10 bases between. The CDR3 length is 13 residues. Time point specified: week 23, last vaccination. In the vaccine, a single dose held 300 ug of the mutant IDH1 20-mer peptide, along with topical imiquimod. The donors had new WHO grade 3 or 4 astrocytomas; these were IDH1-mutant and ATRX-lost. Libraries were prepared by immunoSEQ multiplex PCR; TCRdb keeps only in-frame clonotypes and omits some of them. Here the sample spans about 56,000 clones, 75% to 90% being singletons. The material sequenced was PBMCs, taken from a glioma patient whose treatment included an IDH1 peptide vaccine. This TCR was recovered from a man between 40 and 49 years old with glioma. The chain is built from TRBV7-2 and TRBJ2-1, with D possibly being TRBD2 (6 bases). The DNA for the CDR3 is TGTGCCAGCGGCTCTAGCGCCTACAATGAGCAGTTCTTC. Its translation: CASGSSAYNEQFF.